This paragraph reports one T cell receptor (beta chain). TCRdb re-called the 5' RACE reads with MiXCR, one entry per CDR3 protein. The sample shows some 190,000 distinct CDR3 sequences, about 18% of them seen only once. This sample was included in a study of T-cell memory formation after mild COVID-19. Germline values: CDR1 SGHTA, CDR2 FQGNSA. The V gene end was trimmed by 6 bases and the J gene end by 4 bases; junction bases not matched to a gene: 1. This CDR3 has 14 residues. This clonotype was sampled from an adult woman who had mild COVID-19 (a few samples of this study predate the infection). Cell type and time point are not known. This chain links TRBV7-2 with TRBJ2-2; TRBD1 agrees at 11 bases. What was sequenced was PBMCs or a T cell subset sorted from them (not recorded which). The CDR3 DNA is TGTGCCAGCAGGGGACAGGGGGTCACCGGGGAGCTGTTTTTT. Encoded protein: CASRGQGVTGELFF.